This TCR beta chain was sequenced in a study of PD-1 blockade in classical Hodgkin lymphoma. Each patient experienced a relapse that followed autologous stem cell transplantation, and brentuximab vedotin exposure varied. TCRdb's table, derived via immunoSEQ multiplex PCR, lists solely in-frame clones and lacks some. Of about 100,000 clones detected, 80% to 90% appear once; the ten largest clones hold just under 20%. This CDR3 comprises 15 residues. Germline CDR1 MNHNS, CDR2 SASEGT. The ends lost 6 bases at V and 9 bases at J; junction bases unmatched: 14. There are a few counts of this clone. Sequenced material: peripheral blood mononuclear cells (PBMCs), taken before the second cycle of nivolumab. V is TRBV6-1 and J is TRBJ1-2; 9 bases match TRBD1. This TCR came from a human donor with classical Hodgkin lymphoma. CDR3 region: CASRVTGTGINSYTF. For the CDR3, the DNA is TGTGCCAGCAGGGTCACCGGGACAGGGATTAATAGCTACACCTTC.